This T cell receptor (beta chain) was retrieved from a study of T cells in Graves' hyperthyroidism and ophthalmopathy. Across the whole study: Peripheral blood was collected at initial diagnosis, before any treatment.

Regions amplified from RNA transcripts were the TCR beta CDR3 regions. The HTBI primer set was used in a first-round RT-PCR of the TCR CDR3. TCRdb reprocessed the multiplex PCR reads via MiXCR and lists one record per CDR3 protein. The data show under 350,000 distinct CDR3 sequences, about a sixth seen once. This clonotype appeared many times. What it binds is not known. The CDR3 extends over 13 amino acids. Germline V gene lookup returns CDR1 KGHDR and CDR2 SFDVKD. The germline V and J ends were trimmed by 2 bases and 9 bases, with 10 bases remaining between them. Whole-study findings and limits: Ophthalmopathy was told apart from stable hyperthyroidism by a 13 V-J model. Most thyroid clonotypes that were expanded above 0.001 also turned up in blood.

Clinical symptoms, serum thyroxine and TRAb, thyroid ultrasound and orbital computed tomography were used for the diagnoses. Sequencing used blood. The TCR was taken from a woman in her sixties or seventies with Graves' ophthalmopathy. The V and J genes are TRBV24-1 and TRBJ1-5; D unresolved. CDR3 amino acids: CATSDSGSRPQHF. The CDR3 nucleotides read TGTGCCACCAGTGATTCGGGAAGTAGGCCCCAGCATTTT.